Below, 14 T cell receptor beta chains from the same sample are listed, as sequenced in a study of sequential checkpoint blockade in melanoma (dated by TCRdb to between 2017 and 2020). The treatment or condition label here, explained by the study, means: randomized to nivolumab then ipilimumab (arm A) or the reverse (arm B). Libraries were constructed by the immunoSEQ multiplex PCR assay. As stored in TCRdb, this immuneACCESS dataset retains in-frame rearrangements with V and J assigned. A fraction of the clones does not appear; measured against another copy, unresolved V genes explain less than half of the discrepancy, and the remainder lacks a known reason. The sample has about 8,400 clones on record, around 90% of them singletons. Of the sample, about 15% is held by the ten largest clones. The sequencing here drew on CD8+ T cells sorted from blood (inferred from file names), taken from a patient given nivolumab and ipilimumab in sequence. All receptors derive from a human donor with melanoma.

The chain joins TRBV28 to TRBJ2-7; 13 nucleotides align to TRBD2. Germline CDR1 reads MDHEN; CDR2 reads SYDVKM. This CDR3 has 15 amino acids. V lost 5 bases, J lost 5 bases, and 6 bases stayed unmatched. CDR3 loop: CASSNIGLAGDEQYF. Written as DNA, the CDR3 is TGTGCCAGCAGTAACATCGGACTAGCGGGAGACGAGCAGTACTTC.

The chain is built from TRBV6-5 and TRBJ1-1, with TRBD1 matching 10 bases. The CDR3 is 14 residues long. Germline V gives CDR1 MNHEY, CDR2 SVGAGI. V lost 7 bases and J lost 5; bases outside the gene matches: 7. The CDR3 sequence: CASTRQGAATEAFF. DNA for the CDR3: TGTGCCAGCACACGACAGGGGGCTGCTACTGAAGCTTTCTTT.

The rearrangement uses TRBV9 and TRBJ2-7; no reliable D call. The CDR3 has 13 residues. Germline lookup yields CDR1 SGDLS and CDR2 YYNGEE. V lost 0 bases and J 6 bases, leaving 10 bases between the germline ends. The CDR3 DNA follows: TGTGCCAGCAGCGTAGACCCGATCGGCGAGCAGTACTTC. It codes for CASSVDPIGEQYF.

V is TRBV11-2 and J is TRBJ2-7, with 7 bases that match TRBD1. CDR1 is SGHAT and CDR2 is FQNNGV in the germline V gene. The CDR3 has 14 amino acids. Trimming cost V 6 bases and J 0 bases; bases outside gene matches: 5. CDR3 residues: CASRQGTNSYEQYF. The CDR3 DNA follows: TGTGCCAGCAGACAGGGGACAAACTCCTACGAGCAGTACTTC.

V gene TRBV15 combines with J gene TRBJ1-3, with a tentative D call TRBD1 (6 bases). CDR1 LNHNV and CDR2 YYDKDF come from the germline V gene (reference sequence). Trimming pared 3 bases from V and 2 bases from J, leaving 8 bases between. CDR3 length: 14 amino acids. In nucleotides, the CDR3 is TGTGCCACCAGCAGCTCAGGGGCTGGAAACACCATATATTTT. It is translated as CATSSSGAGNTIYF.

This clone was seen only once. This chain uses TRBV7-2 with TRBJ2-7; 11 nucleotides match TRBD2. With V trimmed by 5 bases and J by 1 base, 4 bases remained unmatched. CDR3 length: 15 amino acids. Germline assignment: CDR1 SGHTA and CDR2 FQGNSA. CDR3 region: CASSPTSGGSYEQYF. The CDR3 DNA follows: TGTGCCAGCAGCCCAACTAGCGGGGGTTCCTACGAGCAGTACTTC.

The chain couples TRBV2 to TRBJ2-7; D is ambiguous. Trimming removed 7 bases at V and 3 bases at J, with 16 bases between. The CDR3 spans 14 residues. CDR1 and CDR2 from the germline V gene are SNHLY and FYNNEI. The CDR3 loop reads CASIELWGDYEQYV. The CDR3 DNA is TGTGCCAGCATCGAGCTGTGGGGTGACTACGAGCAGTACGTC.

The CDR3 nucleotides read TGTGCCAGCAGCTTAGGAGCTATGGGGAGCTCCTACGAGCAGTACGTC. Its translation is CASSLGAMGSSYEQYV. V gene TRBV7-8 combines with J gene TRBJ2-7; D possibly corresponds to TRBD2 (5 bases). CDR1 is SGHVS, CDR2 FQNEAQ, per germline. The ends were cut back, 1 base at V and 0 bases at J, with 13 bases in the middle. This CDR3 has 16 residues.

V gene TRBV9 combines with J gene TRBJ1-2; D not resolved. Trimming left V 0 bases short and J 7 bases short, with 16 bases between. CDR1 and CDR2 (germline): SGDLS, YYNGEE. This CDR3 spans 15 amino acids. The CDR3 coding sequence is TGTGCCAGCAGCGTAGCTGGGCAGGCCGCTCTTGGCTACACCTTC. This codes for CASSVAGQAALGYTF. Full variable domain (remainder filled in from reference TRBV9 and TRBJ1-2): DSGVTQTPKHLITATGQRVTLRCSPRSGDLSVYWYQQSLDQGLQFLIQYYNGEERAKGNILERFSAQQFPDLHSELNLSSLELGDSALYFCASSVAGQAALGYTFGSGTRLTVV.

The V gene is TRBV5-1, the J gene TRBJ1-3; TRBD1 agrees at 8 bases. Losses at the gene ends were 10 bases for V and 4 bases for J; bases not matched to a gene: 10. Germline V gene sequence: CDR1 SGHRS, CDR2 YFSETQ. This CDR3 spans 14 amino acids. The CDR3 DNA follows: TGCGCCTCTTCGGACAGGGTGAAAGGAAACACCATATATTTT. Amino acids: CASSDRVKGNTIYF.

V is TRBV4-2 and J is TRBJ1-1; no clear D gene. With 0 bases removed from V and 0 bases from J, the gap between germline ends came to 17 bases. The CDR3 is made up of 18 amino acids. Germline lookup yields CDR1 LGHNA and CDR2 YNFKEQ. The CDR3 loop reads CASSQDYGSSPMNTEAFF. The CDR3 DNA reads TGTGCCAGCAGCCAAGATTACGGGTCCAGCCCCATGAACACTGAAGCTTTCTTT.

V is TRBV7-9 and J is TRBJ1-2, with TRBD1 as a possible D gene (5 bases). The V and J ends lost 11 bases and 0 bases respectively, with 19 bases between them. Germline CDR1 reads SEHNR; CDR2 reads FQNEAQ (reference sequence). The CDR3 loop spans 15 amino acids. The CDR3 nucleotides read TGTGCCGGGGGGGAGACAGTTCTTTCTAACTATGGCTACACCTTC. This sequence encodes CAGGETVLSNYGYTF.

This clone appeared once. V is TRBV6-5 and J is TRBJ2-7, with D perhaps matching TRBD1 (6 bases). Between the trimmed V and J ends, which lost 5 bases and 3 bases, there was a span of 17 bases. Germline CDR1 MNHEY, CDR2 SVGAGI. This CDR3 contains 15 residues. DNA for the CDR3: TGTGCCAGCAGTAGCCGGGACACTGACTTCTACGAGCAGTACTTC. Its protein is CASSSRDTDFYEQYF.

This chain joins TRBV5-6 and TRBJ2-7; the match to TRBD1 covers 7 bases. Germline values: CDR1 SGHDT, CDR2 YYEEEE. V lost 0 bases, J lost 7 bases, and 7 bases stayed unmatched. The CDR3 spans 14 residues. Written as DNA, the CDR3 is TGTGCCAGCAGCTTGGGTCAGGGGGTCTGGGAGCAGTACTTC. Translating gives CASSLGQGVWEQYF. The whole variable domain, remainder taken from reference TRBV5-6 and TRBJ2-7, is DAGVTQSPTHLIKTRGQQVTLRCSPKSGHDTVSWYQQALGQGPQFIFQYYEEEERQRGNFPDRFSGHQFPNYSSELNVNALLLGDSALYLCASSLGQGVWEQYFGPGTRLTVT.